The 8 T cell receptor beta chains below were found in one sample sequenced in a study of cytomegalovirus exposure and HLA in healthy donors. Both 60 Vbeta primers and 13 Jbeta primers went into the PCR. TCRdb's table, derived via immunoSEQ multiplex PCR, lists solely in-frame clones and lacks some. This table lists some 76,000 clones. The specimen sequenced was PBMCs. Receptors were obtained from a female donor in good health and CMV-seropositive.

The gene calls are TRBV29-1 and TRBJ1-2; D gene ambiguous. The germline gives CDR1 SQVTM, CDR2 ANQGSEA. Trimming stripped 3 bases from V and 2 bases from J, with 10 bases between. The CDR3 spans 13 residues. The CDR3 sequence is CSVDKESNYGYTF. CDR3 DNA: TGCAGCGTTGATAAAGAAAGCAACTATGGCTACACCTTC.

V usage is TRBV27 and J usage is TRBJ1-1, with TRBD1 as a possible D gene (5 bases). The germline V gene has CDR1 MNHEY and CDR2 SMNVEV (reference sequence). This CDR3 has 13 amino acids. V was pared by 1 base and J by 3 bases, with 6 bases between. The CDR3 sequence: CASSLLGDTEAFF. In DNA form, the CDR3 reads TGTGCCAGCAGTTTATTAGGGGACACTGAAGCTTTCTTT.

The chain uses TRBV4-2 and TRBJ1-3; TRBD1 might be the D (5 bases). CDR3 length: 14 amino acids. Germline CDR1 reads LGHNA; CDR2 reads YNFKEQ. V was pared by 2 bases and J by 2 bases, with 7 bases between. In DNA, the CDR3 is TGTGCCAGCAGCCAATCCAGGGCTGGAAACACCATATATTTT. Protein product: CASSQSRAGNTIYF.

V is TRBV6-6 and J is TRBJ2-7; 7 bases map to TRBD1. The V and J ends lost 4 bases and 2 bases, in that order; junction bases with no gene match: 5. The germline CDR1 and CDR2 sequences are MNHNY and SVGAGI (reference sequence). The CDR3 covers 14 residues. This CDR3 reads CASSFLQGAYEQYF. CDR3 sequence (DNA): TGTGCCAGCAGTTTTCTGCAGGGGGCCTACGAGCAGTACTTC.

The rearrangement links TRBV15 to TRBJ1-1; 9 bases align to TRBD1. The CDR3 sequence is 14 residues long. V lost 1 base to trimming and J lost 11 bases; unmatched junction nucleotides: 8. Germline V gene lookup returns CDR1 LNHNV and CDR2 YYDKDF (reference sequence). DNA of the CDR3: TGTGCCACCAGCAGAGGATCCCCTGGGACAGGGGCTTTCTTT. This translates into CATSRGSPGTGAFF.

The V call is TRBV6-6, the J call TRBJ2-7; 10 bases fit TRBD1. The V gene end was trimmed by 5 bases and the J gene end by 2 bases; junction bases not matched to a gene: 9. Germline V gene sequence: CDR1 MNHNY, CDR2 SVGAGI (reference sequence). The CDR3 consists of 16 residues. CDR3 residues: CASSTPKGQGAYEQYF. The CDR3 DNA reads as TGTGCCAGCAGTACCCCCAAAGGACAGGGGGCCTACGAGCAGTACTTC.

The CDR3 loop reads CASSLEWSGELFF. In DNA, the CDR3 is TGTGCCAGCAGCCTCGAGTGGTCCGGGGAGCTGTTTTTT. This sequence joins TRBV7-9 and TRBJ2-2; D ambiguous. The CDR3 spans 13 residues. V gave up 5 bases and J gave up 6 bases, with 10 bases separating them. From germline, CDR1 is SEHNR and CDR2 FQNEAQ (reference sequence).

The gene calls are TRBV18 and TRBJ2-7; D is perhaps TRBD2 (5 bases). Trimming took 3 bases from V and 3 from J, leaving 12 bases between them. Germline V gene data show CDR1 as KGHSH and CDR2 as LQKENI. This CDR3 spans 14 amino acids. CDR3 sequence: CASSPSADFYEQYF. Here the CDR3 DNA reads TGTGCCAGCTCACCCTCCGCGGACTTCTACGAGCAGTACTTC.